This T cell receptor beta chain was identified in a study of cytomegalovirus exposure and HLA in healthy donors. Across the study: Among the 350 to 500 donors who were genotyped, about 86% fell in the genetic ancestry cluster that is associated with self-reported Caucasian donors. Whole-study results and caveats: In a later analysis, a genetic analysis reported fewer productive-TCR N-insertions in an Asian-associated ancestry cluster than the cohort average. Other equally common chains were less clonally expanded than HLA-associated TCR beta chains, a later analysis showed.

Primers for the PCR totalled 60 Vbeta and 13 Jbeta. Profiled with immunoSEQ multiplex PCR; TCRdb holds only in-frame clones, not every one. Of over 80,000 clones listed, roughly three quarters were seen once; the top ten hold about 3%. About this clone: No antigen is known for it.

At sampling all donors were nominally healthy, likely with unrecorded immune exposures. The clonotype was recovered from a man aged 40-55 years in good health and CMV-seronegative. Specimen: PBMCs.

The CDR3 loop is CASSHPGIMNTEAFF. The CDR3 DNA reads TGCGCCAGCAGCCACCCCGGGATCATGAACACTGAAGCTTTCTTT. The chain combines TRBV4-1 with TRBJ1-1; unclear D gene. The V gene lost 3 bases and the J gene lost 0 bases, with 11 bases spanning the gap. The V gene's germline CDR1 is MGHRA and CDR2 YSYEKL. The CDR3 totals 15 residues.